This T cell receptor beta chain was identified in a study of human T cells and chemical hapten exposure. Study details: The sensitizer, 2% DPC, was used on roughly 2 cm by roughly 2 cm of upper inner arm skin.

Individual cDNA molecules received unique molecular identifiers in the library. TCRdb reprocessed the RACE reads via MiXCR and lists one record per CDR3 protein. The top ten hold 2% to 3% of the sample, which has about 190,000 distinct CDR3 sequences, more than 20% seen once. As for time point: patch test 3, about 24 weeks after DPC sensitization. Treatment described: therapeutic diphenylcyclopropenone sensitization with weekly scalp DPC. Patches went on only after blood had been drawn each time. Alopecia patients, 18 to 70 years old and DPC-suitable, served as donors. V was trimmed by 1 base and J by 4 bases, leaving 13 bases between them. The CDR3 is made up of 15 amino acids. The V gene's germline CDR1 is LGHDT and CDR2 YNNKEL (reference sequence).

V gene TRBV3-1 combines with J gene TRBJ1-2; D is unclear. The input for sequencing was whole blood, taken in connection with sensitization to the hapten diphenylcyclopropenone (DPC). The receptor's source is a woman in her forties with alopecia areata. Some clones in this sample may be carry-over from other donors' samples. The CDR3 sequence: CASSQGSAASYGYTF. The CDR3 DNA follows: TGTGCCAGCAGCCAAGGATCGGCCGCTTCCTATGGCTACACCTTC.